Listed here are 12 T cell receptor beta chains from one sample, sequenced in a study of human T cells and chemical hapten exposure. In TCRdb, the RACE reads were re-called with MiXCR into one record per CDR3 protein. Here the sample spans over 130,000 distinct CDR3 sequences, about an eighth being singletons. Regarding time point: patch test 2, 6 weeks after DPC sensitization. As to treatment: therapeutic diphenylcyclopropenone sensitization with weekly scalp DPC. The material was whole blood, obtained in connection with sensitization to the hapten diphenylcyclopropenone (DPC). These TCRs come from a woman in her forties or fifties with alopecia areata. Some clones in this sample may be carry-over from other donors' samples.

The sample holds a few counts of this clonotype. The chain combines TRBV18 with TRBJ2-5; D gene ambiguous. With 0 bases removed from V and 2 bases from J, the gap between germline ends came to 7 bases. There are 14 residues in the CDR3. Per the germline V gene, CDR1 is KGHSH and CDR2 is LQKENI. The CDR3: CASSPPQPQETQYF. DNA of the CDR3: TGTGCCAGCTCACCACCTCAGCCGCAAGAGACCCAGTACTTC. The whole variable domain, filled in from reference TRBV18 and TRBJ2-5, reads NAGVMQNPRHLVRRRGQEARLRCSPMKGHSHVYWYRQLPEEGLKFMVYLQKENIIDESGMPKERFSAEFPKEGPSILRIQQVVRGDSAAYFCASSPPQPQETQYFGPGTRLLVL.

This clonotype has more than one count but fewer than ten. V is TRBV4-2 and J is TRBJ2-1, with TRBD2 matching over 9 bases. CDR3 length: 16 amino acids. V lost 0 bases to trimming and J lost 4 bases; unmatched junction nucleotides: 4. Germline V gene sequence: CDR1 LGHNA, CDR2 YNFKEQ. The CDR3 sequence: CASSQEAGGFYNEQFF. The DNA of the CDR3 is TGTGCCAGCAGCCAAGAGGCGGGAGGGTTTTACAATGAGCAGTTCTTC.

In its sample, this clonotype was seen a few times. V usage is TRBV5-1 and J usage is TRBJ1-5, with 7 bases fitting TRBD1. This CDR3 has 15 residues. The V gene's germline CDR1 is SGHRS and CDR2 YFSETQ. The V and J ends lost 1 base and 2 bases, in that order; junction bases with no gene match: 3. CDR3 sequence (DNA): TGCGCCAGCAGCTTGACAGGGGCGGGCAATCAGCCCCAGCATTTT. It translates to CASSLTGAGNQPQHF.

The chain joins TRBV20-1 to TRBJ2-2, with D unresolved. V was shortened by 0 bases and J by 0 bases, with 11 bases between the two germline ends. Germline loops: CDR1 DFQATT, CDR2 SNEGSKA (reference sequence). The CDR3 is 16 residues long. Written as DNA, the CDR3 is TGCAGTGCTAGAGATTGGCGGAACCCGAACACCGGGGAGCTGTTTTTT. Protein: CSARDWRNPNTGELFF.

This chain links TRBV12-3 or TRBV12-4 with TRBJ2-2; D could derive from TRBD1 or TRBD2 (5 bases each). Trimming stripped 5 bases from V and 9 bases from J, with 13 bases between. The CDR3 is made up of 13 amino acids. The CDR3 nucleotides read TGTGCCAGCAGTCTTGGGACCCCCCGGGAGCTGTTTTTT. It is translated as CASSLGTPRELFF.

This clonotype was counted only a few times. This chain uses TRBV18 with TRBJ2-7; 10 bases align to TRBD1. Germline loops: CDR1 KGHSH, CDR2 LQKENI. After removal of 6 bases from V and 3 bases from J, the junction contained 11 bases not matched to a gene. The CDR3 length is 16 residues. DNA for the CDR3: TGTGCCAGCTCTGCCTGGGTGGGACAGGGGAGCTACGAGCAGTACTTC. Protein product: CASSAWVGQGSYEQYF.

This clonotype has just a few counts. The chain uses TRBV7-9 and TRBJ1-5, with TRBD1 identical over 7 bases. Per germline, CDR1 SEHNR and CDR2 FQNEAQ (reference sequence). Trimming took 1 base from V and 2 from J; bases not matched to a gene: 5. CDR3 length: 16 residues. Written as DNA, the CDR3 is TGTGCCAGCAGCTTAGGTTCGACAGGGCGCAATCAGCCCCAGCATTTT. Its translation: CASSLGSTGRNQPQHF.

This clonotype was observed a handful of times. This chain connects TRBV7-8 to TRBJ2-4, with TRBD2 matching 7 bases. Trimming removed 5 bases from V and 7 bases from J; junction bases left unmatched: 8. Germline V CDR1 and CDR2: SGHVS, FQNEAQ. This CDR3 contains 14 residues. The CDR3 spells CASSPQTSPNIQYF. The CDR3 DNA sequence: TGTGCCAGCAGCCCACAGACTAGCCCCAACATTCAGTACTTC.

This clonotype was counted at least ten times. The V gene is TRBV11-2, the J gene TRBJ2-2, with D unresolved. Germline-derived CDR1 and CDR2 are SGHAT and FQNNGV. The V and J ends lost 3 bases and 7 bases respectively, with 6 bases between them. This CDR3 has 12 residues. As DNA, the CDR3 is TGTGCCAGCAGCTTTTTTGGCGGGGAGCTGTTTTTT. It encodes CASSFFGGELFF.

The sample holds a few counts of this clonotype. The chain couples TRBV20-1 to TRBJ2-1, with 12 bases aligning to TRBD1. V gave up 6 bases and J gave up 9 bases; unmatched junction bases: 6. CDR3 length equals 13 residues. Germline CDR1 and CDR2: DFQATT and SNEGSKA (reference sequence). The DNA for the CDR3 is TGCAGTGCCGGGGACAGGGGGCTAGGTGAGCAGTTCTTC. Its protein is CSAGDRGLGEQFF.

The chain employs TRBV11-2 and TRBJ2-4; D remains ambiguous. Per the germline V gene, CDR1 is SGHAT and CDR2 is FQNNGV. The CDR3 totals 14 residues. V lost 5 bases to trimming and J lost 0 bases, with 8 bases between them. The CDR3 sequence is CASSPSVAKNIQYF. CDR3 DNA: TGTGCCAGCAGCCCCAGTGTAGCCAAAAACATTCAGTACTTC.

The gene calls are TRBV19 and TRBJ1-5; D remains unclear. The V gene's germline CDR1 is LNHDA and CDR2 SQIVND (reference sequence). V was shortened by 4 bases and J by 1 base, with 14 bases between the two germline ends. This CDR3 is 16 amino acids long. The CDR3 region has the DNA TGTGCCAGTAGTAAGGCGCCCGCTCAAAGCAATCAGCCCCAGCATTTT. Protein product: CASSKAPAQSNQPQHF.